This passage covers 32 T cell receptor beta chains from one sample sequenced in a study of circulating and synovial CD4+ cells in juvenile arthritis. The repertoire was sequenced with immunoSEQ multiplex PCR; TCRdb's copy has only in-frame clones and lacks some. The data hold about 39,000 clones, with about 94% observed a single time. Sequencing input: CD4+ T cells from blood. These receptors all stem from a human donor with juvenile idiopathic arthritis.

Only one count was recorded for this clone. This chain links TRBV29-1 with TRBJ2-7, with a possible D match to TRBD1 (5 bases). The V end was cut by 6 bases, the J end by 0 bases, with 9 bases between. CDR3 length equals 12 residues. From germline, CDR1 is SQVTM and CDR2 ANQGSEA. CDR3 DNA sequence: TGCAGCGTCATAAGGGGCTCCTACGAGCAGTACTTC. Residues: CSVIRGSYEQYF.

The CDR3 reads CASRWTGGDGYTF. CDR3 nucleotide sequence: TGTGCCAGCAGATGGACAGGGGGCGATGGCTACACCTTC. J is TRBJ1-2 and V is TRBV6-5, with 11 bases fitting TRBD1. There are 13 residues in the CDR3. CDR1 and CDR2 (germline): MNHEY, SVGAGI. With 6 bases clipped from V and 6 bases from J, the junction kept 3 bases outside the gene matches.

Turning to this clone: One end of the junction does not line up with germline, which may come from a read error. The identical CDR3 is also encoded by other nucleotide sequences in the sample. The V call is TRBV19, the J call TRBJ1-6; 10 positions match TRBD1. Germline values: CDR1 LNHDA, CDR2 SQIVND (reference sequence). This CDR3 contains 16 residues. CDR3 region: CASSTPGQGLNSPLHF. Written as DNA, the CDR3 is TGTGCCAGTAGTACGCCGGGACAGGGGCTGAATTCCCCCCTCCACTTT.

This clone was picked up one time. The junction shows a germline mismatch at one end, possibly a read error. The identical CDR3 is also encoded by other nucleotide sequences in the sample. V gene TRBV4-1 combines with J gene TRBJ1-6, with D hard to call. The CDR3 extends over 16 amino acids. Looked up from germline, CDR1 is MGHRA and CDR2 is YSYEKL. Written as DNA, the CDR3 is TGCGCCAGCAGCCGGGAGGGTCCCGCCCTTAATTCCCCCCTCCACTTT. Residues: CASSREGPALNSPLHF.

The rearrangement joins TRBV2 to TRBJ1-2; 7 bases map to TRBD1. V lost 4 bases to trimming and J lost 9 bases; unmatched junction nucleotides: 8. Germline lookup yields CDR1 SNHLY and CDR2 FYNNEI. CDR3 length: 13 residues. The CDR3 region is CASSAGTANRYTF. CDR3 sequence (DNA): TGTGCCAGCAGTGCTGGGACAGCCAATCGCTACACCTTC.

The chain combines TRBV9 with TRBJ1-5; 9 bases are a match to TRBD1. CDR1 and CDR2 (germline): SGDLS, YYNGEE. Unmatched junction bases numbered 10, after V lost 2 bases and J lost 1 base. CDR3 length: 18 amino acids. In nucleotides, the CDR3 is TGTGCCAGCAGCGTCCCCATCGGGGGGACAGGGAGCAATCAGCCCCAGCATTTT. Translating it yields CASSVPIGGTGSNQPQHF.

This chain connects TRBV6-9 to TRBJ1-6, with TRBD1 as a possible D gene (6 bases). Germline values: CDR1 MNHGY, CDR2 SVAAGI. The CDR3 totals 16 residues. V was cut by 4 bases and J by 0 bases, with 10 bases left in between. CDR3 DNA: TGTGCCAGCAGTTCACAGGGAGACTCCTATAATTCACCCCTCCACTTT. It is translated as CASSSQGDSYNSPLHF.

The chain employs TRBV4-3 and TRBJ2-7, with a possible D match to TRBD1 (6 bases). The V end was cut by 4 bases, the J end by 4 bases, with 17 bases between. CDR3 size: 15 residues. From germline, CDR1 is LGHNA and CDR2 YSLEER. In DNA, the CDR3 is TGCGCCAGCAGCCGAGGGGGACGGTCCCTTTACGAGCAGTACTTC. The encoded protein is CASSRGGRSLYEQYF.

This clone showed up just once. This sequence joins TRBV9 and TRBJ1-2, with 8 positions matching TRBD1. The CDR3 consists of 17 residues. Germline CDR1 is SGDLS and CDR2 is YYNGEE. With 0 bases clipped from V and 0 bases from J, the junction kept 7 bases outside the gene matches. CDR3 sequence: CASSVGGTGLANYGYTF. The CDR3 DNA is TGTGCCAGCAGCGTAGGGGGGACAGGCTTAGCTAACTATGGCTACACCTTC. Full variable domain (remainder filled in from reference TRBV9 and TRBJ1-2): DSGVTQTPKHLITATGQRVTLRCSPRSGDLSVYWYQQSLDQGLQFLIQYYNGEERAKGNILERFSAQQFPDLHSELNLSSLELGDSALYFCASSVGGTGLANYGYTFGSGTRLTVV.

V gene TRBV7-9 combines with J gene TRBJ2-5; D might be TRBD1 (6 bases). The V gene lost 7 bases and the J gene lost 2 bases, with 17 bases spanning the gap. The CDR3 covers 15 residues. In germline, CDR1 is SEHNR, CDR2 FQNEAQ (reference sequence). CDR3 amino acids: CASMNRQAIQETQYF. The CDR3 bases are TGTGCCAGCATGAACCGACAGGCTATTCAAGAGACCCAGTACTTC.

The chain recombines TRBV5-8 with TRBJ2-2; 10 bases map to TRBD1. Looked up from germline, CDR1 is SGHTS and CDR2 is YDEGEE. V lost 1 base, J lost 6 bases, and 9 bases stayed unmatched. This CDR3 has 17 amino acids. In DNA, the CDR3 is TGTGCCAGCAGCTTGCGTCGACAGGGGGCTTCGGCCGGGGAGCTGTTTTTT. Protein product: CASSLRRQGASAGELFF.

This chain connects TRBV30 to TRBJ1-1; perhaps TRBD1 as D (5 bases). The length of the CDR3 is 12 residues. Trimming took 8 bases from V and 1 from J, leaving 11 bases between them. CDR1 and CDR2 (germline): GTSNPN, SVGIG (reference sequence). CDR3 bases: TGTGCCGGGGCCGATGGGAACACTGAAGCTTTCTTT. Protein product: CAGADGNTEAFF.

DNA of the CDR3: TGTGCCAGCAGCTTAGGACTTCTGAACACCGGGGAGCTGTTTTTT. This gives the protein CASSLGLLNTGELFF. The chain is built from TRBV11-2 and TRBJ2-2; no firm D call. The CDR3 covers 15 residues. Trimming took off 1 base at V and 1 base at J, with 7 bases between the two ends. Germline loops: CDR1 SGHAT, CDR2 FQNNGV.

As for this clone: One end of the junction is discordant with germline, which a read error may explain. The identical CDR3 is also encoded by other nucleotide sequences in the sample. The J gene is TRBJ1-6, the V gene TRBV15, with TRBD1 matching 8 bases. The germline CDR1 and CDR2 sequences are LNHNV and YYDKDF (reference sequence). This CDR3 has 16 residues. CDR3: CATSKERTGSNSPLHF. The CDR3 nucleotides read TGTGCCACCAGCAAAGAAAGGACAGGGAGTAATTCCCCCCTCCACTTT.

This chain joins TRBV7-9 and TRBJ1-5, with D perhaps matching TRBD1 (6 bases). CDR3 length equals 13 residues. Deletions cut 0 bases from V and 15 bases from J, with 15 bases between. Germline V gives CDR1 SEHNR, CDR2 FQNEAQ (reference sequence). The CDR3 reads CASSLAPDSPTHF. For the CDR3, the DNA is TGTGCCAGCAGCTTAGCGCCGGACAGCCCCACGCATTTT.

This clone was recorded once. Here the CDR3 reads CSVKRDRGFNEQYF. In DNA form, the CDR3 reads TGCAGCGTGAAACGGGACAGGGGGTTCAACGAGCAGTACTTC. V gene TRBV29-1 combines with J gene TRBJ2-7; the match to TRBD1 covers 11 bases. CDR1 SQVTM and CDR2 ANQGSEA come from the germline V gene. The CDR3 runs to 14 residues. V lost 6 bases to trimming and J lost 5 bases; unmatched junction nucleotides: 9.

The chain couples TRBV6-5 to TRBJ1-2; TRBD1 might be the D (6 bases). Between the trimmed V and J ends, which lost 8 bases and 4 bases, there was a span of 17 bases. In germline, CDR1 is MNHEY, CDR2 SVGAGI. This CDR3 has 14 residues. As DNA, the CDR3 is TGTGCCAGCGGGGCCCCGGGGGGCGGCTATGGCTACACCTTC. Its translation: CASGAPGGGYGYTF.

The chain is built from TRBV7-9 and TRBJ2-6; possible D gene TRBD2, 5 bases. Between the trimmed V and J ends, which lost 5 bases and 3 bases, there was a span of 14 bases. Germline V gives CDR1 SEHNR, CDR2 FQNEAQ (reference sequence). CDR3 size: 16 residues. The CDR3: CASSHFAGVGANVLTF. CDR3 in DNA: TGTGCCAGCAGCCACTTCGCCGGGGTTGGGGCCAACGTCCTGACTTTC.

This rearrangement joins TRBV18 to TRBJ2-7, with 7 positions matching TRBD1. CDR3 length: 13 amino acids. Per the germline V gene, CDR1 is KGHSH and CDR2 is LQKENI. The junction had 6 bases not matched to a gene; V was cut back by 6 bases and J by 4 bases. The CDR3 here is CASSSQGEYEQYF. CDR3 in DNA: TGTGCCAGCTCGTCCCAGGGGGAGTACGAGCAGTACTTC.

This rearrangement joins TRBV5-1 to TRBJ1-1, with TRBD1 identical over 9 bases. J was trimmed by 8 bases and V by 2 bases; bases with no gene match: 13. This CDR3 region has 16 residues. Germline V gene data show CDR1 as SGHRS and CDR2 as YFSETQ. The CDR3 region is CASSFTDRGIIAEAFF. The CDR3 nucleotides are TGCGCCAGCAGCTTTACGGACAGGGGAATTATCGCGGAAGCTTTCTTT. Based on the CDR3 plus reference TRBV5-1 and TRBJ1-1, the full variable domain is KAGVTQTPRYLIKTRGQQVTLSCSPISGHRSVSWYQQTPGQGLQFLFEYFSETQRNKGNFPGRFSGRQFSNSRSEMNVSTLELGDSALYLCASSFTDRGIIAEAFFGQGTRLTVV.

A remark on this clone: Other nucleotide sequences from this sample produce the same CDR3. This sequence joins TRBV4-1 and TRBJ1-6; D gene ambiguous. Trimming took 4 bases from V and 7 from J, leaving 11 bases between them. Germline values: CDR1 MGHRA, CDR2 YSYEKL. This CDR3 region has 14 residues. The CDR3 coding sequence is TGCGCCAGCAGCCCACAAGGCGGGAATTCACCCCTCCACTTT. This translates into CASSPQGGNSPLHF.

This chain connects TRBV25-1 to TRBJ1-2; 9 positions agree with TRBD1. This CDR3 is built from 15 residues. The germline CDR1 and CDR2 sequences are MGHDK and SYGVNS. Trimming took 3 bases from V and 2 from J; bases not matched to a gene: 4. The CDR3 region has the DNA TGTGCCAGCAGTGAGCTCGGACAGGGGAACTATGGCTACACCTTC. It is translated as CASSELGQGNYGYTF.

This clone has a handful of counts. The chain employs TRBV6-4 and TRBJ1-4, with 7 bases fitting TRBD1. The V gene's germline CDR1 is MRHNA and CDR2 SNTAGT. CDR3 length equals 15 residues. With 5 bases clipped from V and 10 bases from J, the junction kept 13 bases outside the gene matches. CDR3 sequence: CASSQLGTVPAKLFF. The CDR3 nucleotides read TGTGCCAGCAGTCAACTTGGGACAGTCCCTGCAAAACTGTTTTTT.

The chain is built from TRBV19 and TRBJ1-2; 10 bases line up with TRBD1. Germline CDR1 is LNHDA and CDR2 is SQIVND (reference sequence). V shed 5 bases, J shed 4 bases, and the junction held 7 bases outside the gene matches. The CDR3 covers 15 residues. CDR3 sequence reads: CASSPRGDRGYGYTF. CDR3 DNA: TGTGCCAGTAGTCCCCGGGGGGACAGGGGCTATGGCTACACCTTC.

This rearrangement joins TRBV2 to TRBJ1-1; the match to TRBD1 covers 9 bases. With 5 bases clipped from V and 5 bases from J, the junction kept 6 bases outside the gene matches. The CDR3 runs 14 residues. Germline CDR1 reads SNHLY; CDR2 reads FYNNEI. CDR3 bases: TGTGCCAGCAGTCGACAGGGGGGGAGTACTGAAGCTTTCTTT. Amino acids: CASSRQGGSTEAFF.

V gene TRBV19 combines with J gene TRBJ2-7; D is unclear. The V gene lost 1 base and the J gene lost 2 bases, with 9 bases spanning the gap. The CDR3 sequence is 14 residues long. Germline assignment: CDR1 LNHDA and CDR2 SQIVND (reference sequence). The CDR3 is CASSIASLPYEQYF. The CDR3, as DNA: TGTGCCAGTAGTATAGCAAGCCTTCCCTACGAGCAGTACTTC. Together with reference TRBV19 and TRBJ2-7, the CDR3 gives the full variable domain: DGGITQSPKYLFRKEGQNVTLSCEQNLNHDAMYWYRQDPGQGLRLIYYSQIVNDFQKGDIAEGYSVSREKKESFPLTVTSAQKNPTAFYLCASSIASLPYEQYFGPGTRLTVT.

The rearrangement links TRBV7-2 to TRBJ2-3; 8 bases line up with TRBD2. The germline V gene has CDR1 SGHTA and CDR2 FQGNSA. V shed 5 bases, J shed 10 bases, and the junction held 14 bases outside the gene matches. This CDR3 spans 15 amino acids. CDR3 sequence reads: CASSVTHGGAVPQYF. Written as DNA, the CDR3 is TGTGCCAGCAGCGTAACACACGGGGGGGCCGTTCCGCAGTATTTT.

This clone was detected once. The chain links TRBV7-6 to TRBJ2-1; perhaps TRBD1 as D (5 bases). Germline V CDR1 and CDR2: SGHVS, FNYEAQ. V shed 5 bases and J shed 4 bases, with 18 bases lying between them. The CDR3 length is 16 residues. CDR3 sequence: CASSTRTGRPYNEQFF. CDR3 DNA sequence: TGTGCCAGCAGCACGCGCACAGGTCGGCCGTACAATGAGCAGTTCTTC.

About this clone: This CDR3 is also generated by other DNA sequences in the sample. The chain combines TRBV6-1 with TRBJ1-5; D is uncertain. The CDR3 loop spans 14 amino acids. V shed 1 base and J shed 2 bases, with 6 bases lying between them. CDR1 and CDR2 (germline): MNHNS, SASEGT. CDR3 loop: CASSEGQGNQPQHF. For the CDR3, the DNA is TGTGCCAGCAGTGAAGGACAAGGCAATCAGCCCCAGCATTTT.

The gene calls are TRBV11-2 and TRBJ1-2; 7 bases line up with TRBD1. The CDR3 has 14 residues. V lost 6 bases and J lost 10; bases outside the gene matches: 14. From germline, CDR1 is SGHAT and CDR2 FQNNGV. The CDR3 region has the DNA TGTGCCAGCAGTTTTGACAGGGACAGAGGAGACTACACCTTC. As protein: CASSFDRDRGDYTF. Complete variable domain (other parts from reference TRBV11-2 and TRBJ1-2): EAGVAQSPRYKIIEKRQSVAFWCNPISGHATLYWYQQILGQGPKLLIQFQNNGVVDDSQLPKDRFSAERLKGVDSTLKIQPAKLEDSAVYLCASSFDRDRGDYTFGSGTRLTVV.

The V and J genes are TRBV19 and TRBJ1-4; D is ambiguous. This CDR3 is 11 amino acids long. Germline V gene data show CDR1 as LNHDA and CDR2 as SQIVND (reference sequence). The V and J ends lost 5 bases and 6 bases respectively, with 4 bases between them. The CDR3 is CASSEDEKLFF. The CDR3 nucleotides are TGTGCCAGTAGTGAGGATGAAAAACTGTTTTTT. The entire variable domain, with the rest obtained from reference TRBV19 and TRBJ1-4, is as follows: DGGITQSPKYLFRKEGQNVTLSCEQNLNHDAMYWYRQDPGQGLRLIYYSQIVNDFQKGDIAEGYSVSREKKESFPLTVTSAQKNPTAFYLCASSEDEKLFFGSGTQLSVL.

V and J are TRBV7-2 and TRBJ2-7; D unclear. The CDR3 loop spans 14 amino acids. CDR1 is SGHTA, CDR2 FQGNSA, per germline. Trimming left V 7 bases short and J 0 bases short, with 13 bases between. The CDR3 DNA follows: TGTGCCAGCACCCCTTCGATAGCCTCCTACGAGCAGTACTTC. This translates into CASTPSIASYEQYF.